These 21 T cell receptor beta chains were sequenced from one sample in a study of blood T cells in healthy people across ages. The authors ran a second PCR of roughly 7 to 11 cycles using a sample-barcoded 5' primer and a J-beta primer mix. TCRdb itself ran the 5' RACE reads through MiXCR, one entry per CDR3 protein. The sample lists some 730,000 distinct CDR3 sequences, approximately 21% occurring once. The sequenced sample consisted of blood. These receptors originate from a man in his sixties or seventies in good health.

This clonotype was observed once. The chain links TRBV7-9 to TRBJ2-1; the D is unclear. Trimming left V 5 bases short and J 11 bases short, with 13 bases between. In germline, CDR1 is SEHNR, CDR2 FQNEAQ (reference sequence). The CDR3 is made up of 12 amino acids. The CDR3 DNA is TGTGCCAGCAGCGAACAAGGGCCCCAGCAGTTCTTC. Translated: CASSEQGPQQFF. Full variable domain (rest looked up from reference TRBV7-9 and TRBJ2-1): DTGVSQNPRHKITKRGQNVTFRCDPISEHNRLYWYRQTLGQGPEFLTYFQNEAQLEKSRLLSDRFSAERPKGSFSTLEIQRTEQGDSAMYLCASSEQGPQQFFGPGTRLTVL.

There are a few counts of this clonotype. DNA for the CDR3: TGTGCCATCTTACCCACGGGGGGCCCATTCTCCTACGAGCAGTACTTC. It specifies CAILPTGGPFSYEQYF. The J gene is TRBJ2-7, the V gene TRBV7-2, with D perhaps matching TRBD2 (7 bases). Germline CDR1 SGHTA, CDR2 FQGNSA. The CDR3 is made up of 16 amino acids. The ends were cut back, 10 bases at V and 0 bases at J, with 22 bases in the middle.

This clonotype was found many times. The chain links TRBV6-5 to TRBJ1-4; 9 bases are shared with TRBD1. The CDR3 spans 16 residues. Germline CDR1 and CDR2: MNHEY and SVGAGI. The V segment lost 4 bases and the J segment 8 bases; nucleotides outside the gene matches: 11. The CDR3 bases are TGTGCCAGCAGTTTGGATCCGGGACAGGGTCACGAAAAACTGTTTTTT. This encodes CASSLDPGQGHEKLFF.

In its sample, this clonotype was seen a few times. The chain uses TRBV28 and TRBJ1-1, with D uncertain. The germline CDR1 and CDR2 sequences are MDHEN and SYDVKM. V was pared by 3 bases and J by 4 bases, with 12 bases between. CDR3 size: 14 residues. CDR3 in DNA: TGTGCCAGCAGTTTTCGGACCCGCGGCACTGAAGCTTTCTTT. This translates into CASSFRTRGTEAFF.

This clonotype has more than one count but fewer than ten. The chain recombines TRBV5-5 with TRBJ1-1; no clear D gene. The V and J ends lost 4 bases and 8 bases respectively, with 21 bases between them. The CDR3 has 15 amino acids. CDR1 is SGHKS, CDR2 YYEKEE, per germline (reference sequence). The CDR3: CASSKEVVRSMEAFF. The DNA for the CDR3 is TGTGCCAGCAGCAAGGAAGTCGTCAGGAGCATGGAAGCTTTCTTT. Supplemented by reference TRBV5-5 and TRBJ1-1, the full variable domain reads DAGVTQSPTHLIKTRGQQVTLRCSPISGHKSVSWYQQVLGQGPQFIFQYYEKEERGRGNFPDRFSARQFPNYSSELNVNALLLGDSALYLCASSKEVVRSMEAFFGQGTRLTVV.

The chain employs TRBV10-3 and TRBJ2-1, with 8 bases aligning to TRBD2. Per the germline V gene, CDR1 is ENHRY and CDR2 is SYGVKD. J was trimmed by 2 bases and V by 5 bases; bases with no gene match: 8. The CDR3 runs 16 residues. The CDR3 bases are TGTGCCATCAGTACGCCGGGACTAGAAACCTACAATGAGCAGTTCTTC. Translated, it gives CAISTPGLETYNEQFF.

This clonotype was observed a few times. This chain links TRBV25-1 with TRBJ2-1; D could derive from TRBD1 or TRBD2 (6 bases each). The CDR3 is 14 residues long. Germline V gives CDR1 MGHDK, CDR2 SYGVNS. Trimming stripped 8 bases from V and 8 bases from J, with 19 bases between. DNA of the CDR3: TGTGCCAGCGCCACAGGGAGGTTCCAGCATGAGCAGTTCTTC. It translates to CASATGRFQHEQFF. Variable domain in full (rest from reference TRBV25-1 and TRBJ2-1): EADIYQTPRYLVIGTGKKITLECSQTMGHDKMYWYQQDPGMELHLIHYSYGVNSTEKGDLSSESTVSRIRTEHFPLTLESARPSHTSQYLCASATGRFQHEQFFGPGTRLTVL.

This chain links TRBV18 with TRBJ1-5; possible D gene TRBD1, 6 bases. The V gene lost 4 bases and the J gene lost 4 bases, with 17 bases spanning the gap. This CDR3 is built from 16 residues. The germline gives CDR1 KGHSH, CDR2 LQKENI. The CDR3 is CASSLNGGQTNQPQHF. CDR3 nucleotides: TGTGCCAGCTCACTTAACGGAGGACAGACAAATCAGCCCCAGCATTTT.

This clonotype was counted only a few times. V gene TRBV10-3 combines with J gene TRBJ2-1; D is possibly TRBD2 (6 bases). The CDR3 runs to 14 residues. The V and J ends lost 10 bases and 6 bases respectively, with 19 bases between them. The germline CDR1 and CDR2 sequences are ENHRY and SYGVKD. The CDR3, as DNA: TGTGCCACCGGCGTGGAGGGAAGCCTCAATGAGCAGTTCTTC. Protein sequence: CATGVEGSLNEQFF.

This clonotype appeared a few times. The chain employs TRBV29-1 and TRBJ2-1; 10 positions agree with TRBD2. This CDR3 is built from 14 residues. Germline V gives CDR1 SQVTM, CDR2 ANQGSEA. Germline trimming cut 4 bases from V and 7 bases from J; bases unmatched to any gene: 7. This chain's CDR3 is CSVAQREGRNEQFF. In DNA form, the CDR3 reads TGCAGCGTTGCCCAGCGGGAGGGCCGTAATGAGCAGTTCTTC.

This clonotype was detected only a few times. The V call is TRBV19, the J call TRBJ2-1; weak D call: TRBD2 (7 bases). V dropped 4 bases and J dropped 6 bases, with 16 bases sitting between them. Germline assignment: CDR1 LNHDA and CDR2 SQIVND (reference sequence). This CDR3 region has 15 residues. In nucleotides, the CDR3 is TGTGCCAGTAGTACCGAGGGGGGGCTGCGCAATGAGCAGTTCTTC. This translates into CASSTEGGLRNEQFF.

The V call is TRBV4-1, the J call TRBJ1-2; no clear D. The V and J ends lost 0 bases and 10 bases respectively, with 9 bases between them. CDR1 and CDR2 (germline): MGHRA, YSYEKL. The length of the CDR3 is 12 residues. For the CDR3, the DNA is TGCGCCAGCAGCCAAGATCTGATTATCTACACCTTC. Translating gives CASSQDLIIYTF.

The chain couples TRBV25-1 to TRBJ1-1; unclear D gene. The CDR3 length is 11 residues. Trimming removed 8 bases from V and 1 base from J, with 5 bases in between. Germline CDR1 is MGHDK and CDR2 is SYGVNS. DNA for the CDR3: TGTGCCAGCGCCAGGAACACTGAAGCTTTCTTT. This gives the protein CASARNTEAFF.

This clonotype was counted only a few times. CDR3 amino acids: CASSITSNQPQHF. CDR3 nucleotides: TGTGCCAGTAGTATTACTAGCAATCAGCCCCAGCATTTT. This chain connects TRBV19 to TRBJ1-5; D gene ambiguous. Germline CDR1 and CDR2: LNHDA and SQIVND (reference sequence). There are 13 residues in the CDR3. V lost 3 bases, J lost 0 bases, and 3 bases lay in between.

As DNA, the CDR3 is TGTGCCAGCAGCCTCAGGGTTTCCGGGGAGCTGTTTTTT. Translation: CASSLRVSGELFF. The chain uses TRBV14 and TRBJ2-2; weak D call: TRBD1 (5 bases). V gave up 4 bases and J gave up 6 bases, with 9 bases separating them. The CDR3 contains 13 residues. Germline V gene sequence: CDR1 SGHDN, CDR2 FVKESK.

This clonotype was seen only a few times. The chain couples TRBV7-2 to TRBJ2-2; D call uncertain. Germline V gene sequence: CDR1 SGHTA, CDR2 FQGNSA. V lost 5 bases to trimming and J lost 4 bases, with 14 bases between them. This CDR3 contains 15 residues. CDR3 protein: CASSRNPVSTGELFF. In nucleotides, the CDR3 is TGTGCCAGCAGCAGGAACCCGGTTAGCACCGGGGAGCTGTTTTTT.

The chain couples TRBV6-1 to TRBJ2-3; no clear D gene. This CDR3 is 13 amino acids long. Trimming removed 5 bases at V and 2 bases at J, with 8 bases between. Germline V gene data show CDR1 as MNHNS and CDR2 as SASEGT. In DNA, the CDR3 is TGTGCCAGCAGTTCTTTCACCACAGATACGCAGTATTTT. It yields the protein CASSSFTTDTQYF.

This chain connects TRBV12-3 or TRBV12-4 to TRBJ2-1; the match to TRBD2 covers 8 bases. The CDR3 has 16 residues. Trimming cost V 7 bases and J 5 bases; bases outside gene matches: 13. The CDR3 sequence: CASTRWLLAENNEQFF. The CDR3 region has the DNA TGTGCCAGCACCCGGTGGTTACTAGCGGAAAACAATGAGCAGTTCTTC.

The chain has TRBV2 and TRBJ2-3; D may match TRBD1 or TRBD2 (5 bases each). The germline V gene has CDR1 SNHLY and CDR2 FYNNEI. CDR3 length equals 16 residues. Between the trimmed V and J ends, which lost 1 base and 1 base, there was a span of 12 bases. The CDR3 is CASSEVGVLGTDTQYF. The CDR3 bases are TGTGCCAGCAGTGAAGTGGGGGTCTTGGGCACAGATACGCAGTATTTT.

This clonotype was picked up a small number of times. The junction and the germline gene differ at one end; a read error may be behind it. V and J are TRBV29-1 and TRBJ1-3; D is perhaps TRBD1 (5 bases). The CDR3 has 11 residues. Germline V gene lookup returns CDR1 SQVTM and CDR2 ANQGSEA. The CDR3 protein is CSVGGGDTIYF. The CDR3 region has the DNA TGTAGCGTTGGAGGAGGGGACACCATATATTTT.

CDR3 nucleotides: TGTGCCACCAGTGATCGAAAAGCCAGCTCTGGGGCCAACGTCCTGACTTTC. It specifies CATSDRKASSGANVLTF. The chain couples TRBV24-1 to TRBJ2-6; D unclear. V was shortened by 3 bases and J by 0 bases, with 11 bases between the two germline ends. CDR3 length equals 17 residues. Germline V gene sequence: CDR1 KGHDR, CDR2 SFDVKD.